Listed here are 10 T cell receptor beta chains from one sample, sequenced in a study of OX40 agonist ivuxolimab in advanced cancers. Assay used: immunoSEQ multiplex PCR; TCRdb lists only in-frame clones, some missing. The table shows about 50,000 clones, with around nine tenths occurring only once. This specimen was CD4+ or CD8+ T cells sorted from blood, taken in a trial of the OX40 agonist ivuxolimab. These receptors came from an adult with an advanced solid tumor such as melanoma, head and neck, liver or kidney cancer.

The chain links TRBV19 to TRBJ2-5; 8 positions match TRBD1. Looked up from germline, CDR1 is LNHDA and CDR2 is SQIVND (reference sequence). This CDR3 is built from 13 residues. V was clipped by 7 bases and J by 1 base; unmatched bases: 2. The CDR3 protein is CASIDRGQETQYF. For the CDR3, the DNA is TGTGCCAGTATTGACAGGGGCCAAGAGACCCAGTACTTC.

V usage is TRBV6-5 and J usage is TRBJ2-6; D not resolved. Germline assignment: CDR1 MNHEY and CDR2 SVGAGI. The CDR3 extends over 15 amino acids. Trimming cost V 2 bases and J 0 bases, with 5 bases left between them. CDR3 coding DNA: TGTGCCAGCAGTTACAGCGTCTCTGGGGCCAACGTCCTGACTTTC. It yields the protein CASSYSVSGANVLTF.

This chain uses TRBV7-9 with TRBJ2-7; 8 nucleotides agree with TRBD1. V dropped 5 bases and J dropped 5; count of bases not matched to a gene: 14. Per germline, CDR1 SEHNR and CDR2 FQNEAQ (reference sequence). This CDR3 has 16 residues. The CDR3 DNA reads as TGTGCCAGCAGCCCACACCCCGCAGGGGGCAGGGACGAGCAGTACTTC. As protein: CASSPHPAGGRDEQYF.

The rearrangement uses TRBV5-8 and TRBJ2-6; D unclear. Trimming stripped 7 bases from V and 4 bases from J, with 18 bases between. There are 16 residues in the CDR3. Germline V gene sequence: CDR1 SGHTS, CDR2 YDEGEE. DNA for the CDR3: TGTGCCAGCGGTTCGCAAAAGTCTTGGGGGGCCAACGTCCTGACTTTC. Encoded protein: CASGSQKSWGANVLTF.

The J gene is TRBJ1-1, the V gene TRBV28; 8 bases align to TRBD1. Trimming removed 6 bases from V and 3 bases from J; junction bases left unmatched: 12. The CDR3 spans 16 residues. Germline values: CDR1 MDHEN, CDR2 SYDVKM. The CDR3 protein is CASRGDRGDWDTEAFF. In nucleotides, the CDR3 is TGTGCCAGCAGGGGTGACAGGGGAGATTGGGACACTGAAGCTTTCTTT.

This clone showed up just a few times. This chain links TRBV2 with TRBJ1-4; D gene ambiguous. CDR1 and CDR2 (germline): SNHLY, FYNNEI. There are 16 residues in the CDR3. V was shortened by 4 bases and J by 0 bases, with 12 bases between the two germline ends. DNA of the CDR3: TGTGCCAGCAGTGTTGCGGGTGGAGCAACTAATGAAAAACTGTTTTTT. It specifies CASSVAGGATNEKLFF.

The chain is built from TRBV19 and TRBJ2-1, with 11 bases fitting TRBD2. The CDR3 consists of 15 residues. CDR1 and CDR2 from the germline V gene are LNHDA and SQIVND (reference sequence). The J segment lost 1 base and the V segment lost 4 bases, leaving 0 bases of the junction unmatched. The CDR3 here is CASSTSGGSYNEQFF. CDR3 sequence (DNA): TGTGCCAGTAGTACTAGCGGGGGGTCCTACAATGAGCAGTTCTTC.

The rearrangement joins TRBV5-4 to TRBJ2-5; either TRBD1 or TRBD2 may fit D (5 bases each). CDR1 SGHNT and CDR2 YYREEE come from the germline V gene (reference sequence). Trimming pared 3 bases from V and 1 base from J, leaving 13 bases between. This CDR3 is 15 amino acids long. The CDR3 region has the DNA TGTGCCAGCAGCTCTGTAGGGGACGGCCAAGAGACCCAGTACTTC. This translates into CASSSVGDGQETQYF.

The chain joins TRBV5-6 to TRBJ1-2; D is unresolved. Trimming left V 2 bases short and J 6 bases short, with 11 bases between. The CDR3 totals 13 residues. Per the germline V gene, CDR1 is SGHDT and CDR2 is YYEEEE. CDR3 loop: CASSLEGFHGYTF. As DNA, the CDR3 is TGTGCCAGCAGCTTAGAGGGTTTTCATGGCTACACCTTC. Full variable domain (outside the CDR3, taken from reference TRBV5-6 and TRBJ1-2): DAGVTQSPTHLIKTRGQQVTLRCSPKSGHDTVSWYQQALGQGPQFIFQYYEEEERQRGNFPDRFSGHQFPNYSSELNVNALLLGDSALYLCASSLEGFHGYTFGSGTRLTVV.

The rearrangement joins TRBV9 to TRBJ1-2, with 9 bases identical to TRBD1. V trimming: 2 bases; J trimming: 9 bases; junction bases outside the gene matches: 8. This CDR3 is 14 amino acids long. From germline, CDR1 is SGDLS and CDR2 YYNGEE. The CDR3 region has the DNA TGTGCCAGCAGCGTGGGGACAGGGTTAAATAGCTACACCTTC. As protein: CASSVGTGLNSYTF. Variable domain in full (rest from reference TRBV9 and TRBJ1-2): DSGVTQTPKHLITATGQRVTLRCSPRSGDLSVYWYQQSLDQGLQFLIQYYNGEERAKGNILERFSAQQFPDLHSELNLSSLELGDSALYFCASSVGTGLNSYTFGSGTRLTVV.